The 20 T cell receptor beta chains below all came from one sample that was sequenced in a study of T cells in Graves' hyperthyroidism and ophthalmopathy (dated by TCRdb to about 2019). To prepare the library, multiplex PCR was applied. The reads were generated on an Illumina HiSeq 2000. The TCR beta CDR3 regions were amplified from RNA transcripts. For the first round of RT-PCR on the TCR CDR3, the HTBI primer set was used together with the Qiagen OneStep RT-PCR kit. The public reads were quality trimmed at Q25 with fastp and then assembled into clones with MiXCR by TCRdb, keeping productive beta chains. One record per CDR3 amino acid sequence lists the most common genes and DNA. In this sample the table shows about 520,000 distinct CDR3 sequences, around 22% of which occur a single time. About 10% of the sample comes from the top ten. Input material: blood. These receptors were taken from a woman in her 30s with Graves' ophthalmopathy.

V is TRBV3-1 and J is TRBJ1-1, with D possibly being TRBD1 (5 bases). The CDR3 totals 15 residues. Germline assignment: CDR1 LGHDT and CDR2 YNNKEL (reference sequence). V was clipped by 2 bases and J by 1 base, with 11 bases between them. In DNA form, the CDR3 reads TGTGCCAGCAGCCAACTGGGACGGGCGAACACTGAAGCTTTCTTT. Translated, it gives CASSQLGRANTEAFF. The whole variable domain, remainder taken from reference TRBV3-1 and TRBJ1-1, is DTAVSQTPKYLVTQMGNDKSIKCEQNLGHDTMYWYKQDSKKFLKIMFSYNNKELIINETVPNRFSPKSPDKAHLNLHINSLELGDSAVYFCASSQLGRANTEAFFGQGTRLTVV.

This clonotype occurred many times. This sequence joins TRBV27 and TRBJ1-2; tentatively, D is TRBD1 (6 bases). V was pared by 5 bases and J by 4 bases, with 14 bases between. Germline CDR1 reads MNHEY; CDR2 reads SMNVEV (reference sequence). The CDR3 contains 14 residues. Here the CDR3 DNA reads TGTGCCAGCAGTGACCGGGGACAAGGCTATGGCTACACCTTC. It translates to CASSDRGQGYGYTF.

The table lists this clonotype with a few counts. The rearrangement joins TRBV5-1 to TRBJ2-7; TRBD1 agrees at 7 bases. Germline V lookup: CDR1 SGHRS, CDR2 YFSETQ. The CDR3 runs 13 residues. V lost 4 bases, J lost 4 bases, and 5 bases stayed unmatched. The CDR3 is CASSHDREYEQYF. The CDR3 nucleotides read TGCGCCAGCAGCCACGACAGGGAATACGAGCAGTACTTC.

This clonotype was recorded a few times. The J gene is TRBJ1-2, the V gene TRBV12-3 or TRBV12-4; 7 nucleotides align to TRBD1. The length of the CDR3 is 13 residues. The V gene end was trimmed by 6 bases and the J gene end by 4 bases; junction bases not matched to a gene: 5. CDR3 protein: CASRSGQFYGYTF. The CDR3 nucleotides read TGTGCCAGCAGGTCGGGACAGTTCTATGGCTACACCTTC.

This clonotype was counted at least ten times. The rearrangement joins TRBV12-3 or TRBV12-4 to TRBJ1-2; tentative D call: TRBD1 (5 bases). CDR3 length equals 14 residues. Trimming stripped 7 bases from V and 0 bases from J, with 12 bases between. As DNA, the CDR3 is TGTGCCAGCACCCGGGGCCCCGCTAACTATGGCTACACCTTC. Its protein is CASTRGPANYGYTF.

This clonotype was found many times. CDR3 amino acids: CASSSRLAGGRETQYF. CDR3 sequence (DNA): TGTGCCAGCAGTTCAAGACTAGCGGGGGGCCGAGAGACCCAGTACTTC. V is TRBV27 and J is TRBJ2-5, with 13 bases fitting TRBD2. Germline V gene sequence: CDR1 MNHEY, CDR2 SMNVEV (reference sequence). This CDR3 is 16 amino acids long. V gave up 4 bases and J gave up 4 bases; unmatched junction bases: 6.

This clonotype was counted many times. V is TRBV9 and J is TRBJ2-7; possible D gene TRBD1, 5 bases. Germline V gene sequence: CDR1 SGDLS, CDR2 YYNGEE. Trimming cost V 3 bases and J 7 bases, with 11 bases left between them. CDR3 length: 12 residues. CDR3 sequence reads: CASSATGQEQYF. CDR3 bases: TGTGCCAGCAGCGCAACAGGTCAGGAGCAGTACTTC.

This clonotype was counted ten times or more. The chain links TRBV14 to TRBJ1-2; D ambiguous. Per germline, CDR1 SGHDN and CDR2 FVKESK. The CDR3 covers 12 residues. V dropped 4 bases and J dropped 3 bases, with 6 bases sitting between them. The CDR3: CASSPADYGYTF. CDR3 bases: TGTGCCAGCAGCCCCGCGGACTATGGCTACACCTTC.

This clonotype was observed at least ten times. This sequence joins TRBV27 and TRBJ1-1, with a tentative D call TRBD1 (5 bases). This CDR3 has 16 residues. CDR1 is MNHEY and CDR2 is SMNVEV in the germline V gene (reference sequence). With 1 base removed from V and 6 bases from J, the gap between germline ends came to 18 bases. The CDR3 loop is CASSLLGLSRFAEAFF. For the CDR3, the DNA is TGTGCCAGCAGTTTATTGGGGCTCTCAAGGTTCGCTGAAGCTTTCTTT.

This clonotype was picked up a small number of times. This rearrangement joins TRBV2 to TRBJ1-5; TRBD1 aligns across 7 bases. V was clipped by 4 bases and J by 3 bases; unmatched bases: 6. Per the germline V gene, CDR1 is SNHLY and CDR2 is FYNNEI. This CDR3 comprises 15 residues. The CDR3 region has the DNA TGTGCCAGCAGTGTGGAGGGGGCAACCAATCAGCCCCAGCATTTT. This sequence encodes CASSVEGATNQPQHF.

This clonotype showed up many times. This chain connects TRBV6-5 to TRBJ1-2, with 7 bases that match TRBD1. V lost 4 bases, J lost 0 bases, and 2 bases stayed unmatched. The CDR3 has 14 residues. The germline CDR1 and CDR2 sequences are MNHEY and SVGAGI. As DNA, the CDR3 is TGTGCCAGCAGTTCTGGGACAGCTAACTATGGCTACACCTTC. Its translation: CASSSGTANYGYTF.

The table lists this clonotype with many counts. The rearrangement joins TRBV27 to TRBJ2-7; D is perhaps TRBD2 (6 bases). This CDR3 is built from 13 residues. With 5 bases removed from V and 0 bases from J, the gap between germline ends came to 8 bases. The V gene's germline CDR1 is MNHEY and CDR2 SMNVEV (reference sequence). The CDR3 region has the DNA TGTGCCAGCAGTGGCGGGATCTCCTACGAGCAGTACTTC. Protein sequence: CASSGGISYEQYF.

This clonotype appeared many times. V and J are TRBV5-6 and TRBJ1-2, with D unresolved. Per the germline V gene, CDR1 is SGHDT and CDR2 is YYEEEE. Between the trimmed V and J ends, which lost 0 bases and 7 bases, there was a span of 10 bases. There are 13 residues in the CDR3. In DNA form, the CDR3 reads TGTGCCAGCAGCTTGGGCTCATCGGGTGGCTACACCTTC. Translating gives CASSLGSSGGYTF.

V usage is TRBV27 and J usage is TRBJ2-7; perhaps TRBD2 as D (5 bases). CDR3 length: 12 amino acids. V was pared by 7 bases and J by 9 bases, with 16 bases between. CDR1 MNHEY and CDR2 SMNVEV come from the germline V gene (reference sequence). The CDR3 region has the DNA TGTGCCAGCAAACCGGGATCAGGACGGCAGTACTTC. Its protein product is CASKPGSGRQYF.

This sequence joins TRBV28 and TRBJ1-5; D is uncertain. V lost 2 bases and J 4 bases, leaving 15 bases between the germline ends. CDR1 and CDR2 (germline): MDHEN, SYDVKM. The CDR3 runs 16 residues. Written as DNA, the CDR3 is TGTGCCAGCAGTTTAGGGGATATGGGGAAAAATCAGCCCCAGCATTTT. It codes for CASSLGDMGKNQPQHF. Complete variable domain (other parts from reference TRBV28 and TRBJ1-5): DVKVTQSSRYLVKRTGEKVFLECVQDMDHENMFWYRQDPGLGLRLIYFSYDVKMKEKGDIPEGYSVSREKKERFSLILESASTNQTSMYLCASSLGDMGKNQPQHFGDGTRLSIL.

This clonotype has a handful of counts. The chain has TRBV11-3 and TRBJ1-1; no reliable D call. V lost 2 bases and J lost 6, with 10 bases in between. Germline V lookup: CDR1 SGHNT, CDR2 YENEEA. The length of the CDR3 is 13 residues. For the CDR3, the DNA is TGTGCCAGCAGCTTAATAGCGGAGGCTGAAGCTTTCTTT. It yields the protein CASSLIAEAEAFF. The whole variable domain, remainder taken from reference TRBV11-3 and TRBJ1-1, is EAGVVQSPRYKIIEKKQPVAFWCNPISGHNTLYWYLQNLGQGPELLIRYENEEAVDDSQLPKDRFSAERLKGVDSTLKIQPAELGDSAVYLCASSLIAEAEAFFGQGTRLTVV.

V and J are TRBV20-1 and TRBJ1-1, with 10 bases fitting TRBD1. CDR3 size: 15 residues. CDR1 DFQATT and CDR2 SNEGSKA come from the germline V gene (reference sequence). With V trimmed by 4 bases and J by 6 bases, 11 bases remained unmatched. The CDR3 bases are TGCAGTGCTAAGCGACAGGGGGCTAAAGCACCTGAAGCTTTCTTT. Translated: CSAKRQGAKAPEAFF.

There are many counts of this clonotype. The rearrangement uses TRBV12-3 or TRBV12-4 and TRBJ1-5; D not certain. Deletions cut 7 bases from V and 3 bases from J, with 13 bases between. The CDR3 length is 14 residues. The CDR3 is CASTQDGLNQPQHF. In DNA form, the CDR3 reads TGTGCCAGCACCCAGGACGGACTCAATCAGCCCCAGCATTTT.

This clonotype showed up many times. This chain links TRBV6-1 with TRBJ2-7; 7 bases are a match to TRBD1. Losses at the gene ends were 6 bases for V and 3 bases for J; bases not matched to a gene: 8. CDR1 and CDR2 (germline): MNHNS, SASEGT. The CDR3 runs to 14 residues. CDR3 DNA sequence: TGTGCCAGCAGCCGTGACAGGGCGGACTACGAGCAGTACTTC. It specifies CASSRDRADYEQYF.

CDR3 in amino acids: CAWRDSWRKTQYF. The CDR3 DNA follows: TGTGCCTGGAGGGACAGTTGGAGGAAGACCCAGTACTTC. This chain links TRBV30 with TRBJ2-5, with D perhaps TRBD1 (6 bases). CDR1 is GTSNPN and CDR2 is SVGIG in the germline V gene (reference sequence). V dropped 3 bases and J dropped 6 bases, with 14 bases sitting between them. The CDR3 spans 13 residues.